These 16 T cell receptor beta chains originate from one sample sequenced in a study of Ad26.COV2.S vaccination and SARS-CoV-2 variants. Described treatment: around 19 received Ad26.COV2.S at low or high dose, single or two shots; about 5 received placebo; per-sample allocation not given. Following the first vaccine or placebo injection, samples were taken on day 63. TCRdb keeps only in-frame clones here, not all; method: immunoSEQ multiplex PCR. The data contain some 250,000 clones, around 87% of them seen just once; the ten biggest clones take up roughly 10%. Here the sequenced sample was peripheral blood, taken in a trial of Ad26.COV2.S vaccine versus placebo. The receptor source for this set is a person aged 18-65 years who received the Ad26.COV2.S COVID-19 vaccine or a placebo.

The rearrangement links TRBV25-1 to TRBJ2-1, with TRBD2 matching 7 bases. There are 13 residues in the CDR3. V lost 11 bases to trimming and J lost 3 bases; unmatched junction nucleotides: 7. Germline V CDR1 and CDR2: MGHDK, SYGVNS. The CDR3 bases are TGTGCCGCCTCCGGGACTATCTACAATGAGCAGTTCTTC. Its protein product is CAASGTIYNEQFF.

CDR3: CATTWTGINTEAFF. The CDR3 nucleotides read TGTGCCACCACTTGGACAGGGATTAACACTGAAGCTTTCTTT. The chain has TRBV19 and TRBJ1-1, with TRBD1 identical over 8 bases. This CDR3 region has 14 residues. Looked up from germline, CDR1 is LNHDA and CDR2 is SQIVND (reference sequence). Trimming removed 10 bases from V and 2 bases from J; junction bases left unmatched: 9.

The chain employs TRBV7-9 and TRBJ2-1; TRBD2 aligns across 7 bases. The germline gives CDR1 SEHNR, CDR2 FQNEAQ (reference sequence). The CDR3 loop spans 18 amino acids. After removal of 4 bases from V and 0 bases from J, the junction contained 12 bases not matched to a gene. In DNA, the CDR3 is TGTGCCAGCAGCTCGCAAGATTTAGCGGGCCGCTCCTACAATGAGCAGTTCTTC. Translation: CASSSQDLAGRSYNEQFF.

V and J are TRBV10-3 and TRBJ2-1; 7 bases are a match to TRBD2. The CDR3 is made up of 13 amino acids. Trimming removed 8 bases from V and 5 bases from J; junction bases left unmatched: 6. Germline loops: CDR1 ENHRY, CDR2 SYGVKD. CDR3 DNA: TGTGCCATCCAGATTGGGAGGGACAATGAGCAGTTCTTC. Translation gives CAIQIGRDNEQFF.

J is TRBJ2-2 and V is TRBV27; D gene unclear. This CDR3 is built from 14 residues. Trimming pared 4 bases from V and 5 bases from J, leaving 11 bases between. Per germline, CDR1 MNHEY and CDR2 SMNVEV (reference sequence). The CDR3 nucleotides read TGTGCCAGCAGTTCCCCCGCTGGGACCGGGGAGCTGTTTTTT. Translation gives CASSSPAGTGELFF.

The CDR3 bases are TGTGCCTCGAAGGCAGCGCTTACTAACTATGGCTACACCTTC. The encoded protein is CASKAALTNYGYTF. V usage is TRBV28 and J usage is TRBJ1-2; unclear D gene. Germline CDR1 and CDR2: MDHEN and SYDVKM. Trimming pared 11 bases from V and 0 bases from J, leaving 16 bases between. CDR3 length equals 14 residues.

The V call is TRBV28, the J call TRBJ2-6; 14 bases are shared with TRBD2. Trimming cost V 5 bases and J 0 bases; bases outside gene matches: 6. The CDR3 extends over 19 amino acids. Germline CDR1 and CDR2: MDHEN and SYDVKM. CDR3 protein: CASSRPGLAGVSGANVLTF. CDR3 DNA sequence: TGTGCCAGCAGTCGGCCGGGACTAGCGGGAGTCTCTGGGGCCAACGTCCTGACTTTC.

The chain has TRBV7-9 and TRBJ2-3; D unresolved. The CDR3 totals 14 residues. From germline, CDR1 is SEHNR and CDR2 FQNEAQ (reference sequence). V was pared by 1 base and J by 3 bases, with 8 bases between. Here the CDR3 DNA reads TGTGCCAGCAGCTTAGTGTTTAAGACAGATACGCAGTATTTT. It specifies CASSLVFKTDTQYF.

The chain joins TRBV4-2 to TRBJ2-2, with D unresolved. The CDR3 runs to 15 residues. Germline values: CDR1 LGHNA, CDR2 YNFKEQ. The ends were cut back, 0 bases at V and 4 bases at J, with 9 bases in the middle. DNA of the CDR3: TGTGCCAGCAGCCAAGAACCCCCGGGCACCGGGGAGCTGTTTTTT. Translating it yields CASSQEPPGTGELFF.

This rearrangement joins TRBV19 to TRBJ2-5; D gene ambiguous. This CDR3 comprises 13 residues. The V end was cut by 5 bases, the J end by 2 bases, with 9 bases between. The germline gives CDR1 LNHDA, CDR2 SQIVND (reference sequence). The CDR3 DNA sequence: TGTGCCAGTAGTTTGGTGGGGCAAGAGACCCAGTACTTC. Its protein product is CASSLVGQETQYF.

Here the CDR3 reads CASSLIGANEKLFF. The CDR3 nucleotides read TGTGCCAGCAGCTTAATAGGGGCGAATGAAAAACTGTTTTTT. The chain carries TRBV7-9 and TRBJ1-4, with a weak D call TRBD1 (5 bases). Germline V lookup: CDR1 SEHNR, CDR2 FQNEAQ (reference sequence). Trimming stripped 2 bases from V and 5 bases from J, with 9 bases between. This CDR3 is 14 amino acids long. The whole variable domain, filled in from reference TRBV7-9 and TRBJ1-4, reads DTGVSQNPRHKITKRGQNVTFRCDPISEHNRLYWYRQTLGQGPEFLTYFQNEAQLEKSRLLSDRFSAERPKGSFSTLEIQRTEQGDSAMYLCASSLIGANEKLFFGSGTQLSVL.

The rearrangement links TRBV5-1 to TRBJ2-7; maybe TRBD1 (6 bases). The V end lost 4 bases, the J end lost 6 bases, and 14 bases lay between the germline ends. The CDR3 covers 13 residues. Germline V gene lookup returns CDR1 SGHRS and CDR2 YFSETQ. Written as DNA, the CDR3 is TGCGCCAGCAGCGGGGACAAAACCCTCGAGCAGTACTTC. Translation gives CASSGDKTLEQYF. The whole variable domain, remainder taken from reference TRBV5-1 and TRBJ2-7, is KAGVTQTPRYLIKTRGQQVTLSCSPISGHRSVSWYQQTPGQGLQFLFEYFSETQRNKGNFPGRFSGRQFSNSRSEMNVSTLELGDSALYLCASSGDKTLEQYFGPGTRLTVT.

The V gene is TRBV7-3, the J gene TRBJ2-1; 8 nucleotides align to TRBD2. The CDR3 has 15 residues. Germline CDR1 SGHTA, CDR2 FQGTGA. V lost 2 bases and J lost 6; bases outside the gene matches: 6. CDR3 nucleotides: TGTGCCAGCAGCTTATTCGCGGGGGGCTCCAATGAGCAGTTCTTC. This gives the protein CASSLFAGGSNEQFF.

The chain has TRBV6-4 and TRBJ2-1; D is ambiguous. V was shortened by 0 bases and J by 2 bases, with 8 bases between the two germline ends. This CDR3 spans 15 amino acids. The germline V gene has CDR1 MRHNA and CDR2 SNTAGT. The CDR3 nucleotides are TGTGCCAGCAGTGACTCGAGCGCAACCTACAATGAGCAGTTCTTC. The encoded protein is CASSDSSATYNEQFF.

The chain is built from TRBV18 and TRBJ1-4, with 7 bases identical to TRBD1. V lost 3 bases to trimming and J lost 0 bases; unmatched junction nucleotides: 19. The V gene's germline CDR1 is KGHSH and CDR2 LQKENI. The CDR3 sequence is 21 residues long. CDR3 sequence reads: CASSPWIQDRAAPSTNEKLFF. The CDR3 bases are TGTGCCAGCTCACCCTGGATTCAAGACAGGGCGGCCCCTTCAACTAATGAAAAACTGTTTTTT.

The rearrangement uses TRBV25-1 and TRBJ2-3; 9 positions agree with TRBD2. From germline, CDR1 is MGHDK and CDR2 SYGVNS. V shed 2 bases, J shed 7 bases, and the junction held 7 bases outside the gene matches. The CDR3 runs to 15 residues. The CDR3 nucleotides read TGTGCCAGCAGTGAAGTGCGGGGGGGAGCGAATACGCAGTATTTT. Translated, it gives CASSEVRGGANTQYF.